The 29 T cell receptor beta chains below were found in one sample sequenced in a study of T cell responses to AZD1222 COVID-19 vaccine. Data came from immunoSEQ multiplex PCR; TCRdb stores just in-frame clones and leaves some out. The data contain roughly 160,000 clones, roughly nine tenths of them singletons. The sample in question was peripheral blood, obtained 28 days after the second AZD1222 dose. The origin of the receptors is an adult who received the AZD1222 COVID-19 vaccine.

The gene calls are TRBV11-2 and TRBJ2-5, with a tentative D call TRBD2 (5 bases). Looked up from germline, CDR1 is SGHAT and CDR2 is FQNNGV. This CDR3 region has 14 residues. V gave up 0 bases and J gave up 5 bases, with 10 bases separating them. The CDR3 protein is CASSLDSLGETQYF. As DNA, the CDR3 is TGTGCCAGCAGCTTAGACTCACTAGGGGAGACCCAGTACTTC.

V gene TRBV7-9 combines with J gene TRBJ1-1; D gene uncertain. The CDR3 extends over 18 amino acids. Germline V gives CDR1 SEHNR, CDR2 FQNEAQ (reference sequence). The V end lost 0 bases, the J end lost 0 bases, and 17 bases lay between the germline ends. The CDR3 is CASSLAPRGSDMNTEAFF. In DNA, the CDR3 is TGTGCCAGCAGCTTAGCTCCCCGTGGGTCCGACATGAACACTGAAGCTTTCTTT.

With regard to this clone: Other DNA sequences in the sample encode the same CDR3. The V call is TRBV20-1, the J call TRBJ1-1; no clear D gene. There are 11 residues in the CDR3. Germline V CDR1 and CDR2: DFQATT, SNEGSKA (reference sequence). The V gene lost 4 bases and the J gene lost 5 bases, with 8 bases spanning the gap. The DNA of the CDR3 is TGCAGTGCTACCGGAGGGACTGAAGCTTTCTTT. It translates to CSATGGTEAFF.

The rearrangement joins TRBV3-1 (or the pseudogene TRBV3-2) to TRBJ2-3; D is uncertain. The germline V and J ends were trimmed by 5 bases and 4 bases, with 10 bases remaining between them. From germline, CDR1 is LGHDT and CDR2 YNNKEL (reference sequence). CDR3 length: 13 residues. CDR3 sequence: CASSTEAADTQYF. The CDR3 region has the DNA TGTGCCAGCAGCACCGAAGCAGCAGATACGCAGTATTTT.

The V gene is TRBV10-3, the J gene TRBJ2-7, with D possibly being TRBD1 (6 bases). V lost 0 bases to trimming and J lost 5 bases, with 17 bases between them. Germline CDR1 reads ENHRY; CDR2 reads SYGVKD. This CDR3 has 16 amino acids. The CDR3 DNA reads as TGTGCCATCAGTGAGTCCCCCACAGGGAAGGGAAACGAGCAGTACTTC. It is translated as CAISESPTGKGNEQYF.

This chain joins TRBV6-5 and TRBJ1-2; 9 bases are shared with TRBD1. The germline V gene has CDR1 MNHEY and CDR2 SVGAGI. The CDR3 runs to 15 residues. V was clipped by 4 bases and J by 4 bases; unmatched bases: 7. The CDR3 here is CASSSTGGAPYGYTF. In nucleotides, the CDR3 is TGTGCCAGCAGTTCCACAGGGGGCGCTCCCTATGGCTACACCTTC.

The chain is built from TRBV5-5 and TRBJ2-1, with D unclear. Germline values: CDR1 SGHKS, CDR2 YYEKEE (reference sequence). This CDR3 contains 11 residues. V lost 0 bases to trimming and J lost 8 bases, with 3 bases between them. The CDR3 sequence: CASSLGYEQFF. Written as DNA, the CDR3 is TGTGCCAGCAGCTTGGGGTATGAGCAGTTCTTC.

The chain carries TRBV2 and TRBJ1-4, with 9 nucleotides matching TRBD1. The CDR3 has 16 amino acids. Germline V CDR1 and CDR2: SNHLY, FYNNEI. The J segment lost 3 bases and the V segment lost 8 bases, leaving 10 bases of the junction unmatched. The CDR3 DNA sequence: TGTGCCAGCCATCCGGGACAGGGTACGGCTAATGAAAAACTGTTTTTT. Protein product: CASHPGQGTANEKLFF.

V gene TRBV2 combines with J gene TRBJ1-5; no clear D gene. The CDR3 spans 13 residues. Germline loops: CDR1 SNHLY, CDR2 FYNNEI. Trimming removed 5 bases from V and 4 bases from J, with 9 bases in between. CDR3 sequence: CASSRILNQPQHF. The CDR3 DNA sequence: TGTGCCAGCAGTCGGATCCTTAATCAGCCCCAGCATTTT.

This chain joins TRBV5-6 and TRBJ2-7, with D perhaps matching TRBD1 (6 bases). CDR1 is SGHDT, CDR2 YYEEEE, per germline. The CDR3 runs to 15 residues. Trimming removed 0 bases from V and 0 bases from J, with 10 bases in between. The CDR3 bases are TGTGCCAGCAGCTTGGTCCAGGGGAGCTCCTACGAGCAGTACTTC. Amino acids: CASSLVQGSSYEQYF. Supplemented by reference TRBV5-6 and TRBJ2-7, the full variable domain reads DAGVTQSPTHLIKTRGQQVTLRCSPKSGHDTVSWYQQALGQGPQFIFQYYEEEERQRGNFPDRFSGHQFPNYSSELNVNALLLGDSALYLCASSLVQGSSYEQYFGPGTRLTVT.

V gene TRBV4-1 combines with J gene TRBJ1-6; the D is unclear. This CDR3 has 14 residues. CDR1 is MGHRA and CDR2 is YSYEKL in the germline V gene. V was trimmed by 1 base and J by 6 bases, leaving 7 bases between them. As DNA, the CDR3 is TGCGCCAGCAGCCAAGCCGGGTCTAATTCACCCCTCCACTTT. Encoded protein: CASSQAGSNSPLHF.

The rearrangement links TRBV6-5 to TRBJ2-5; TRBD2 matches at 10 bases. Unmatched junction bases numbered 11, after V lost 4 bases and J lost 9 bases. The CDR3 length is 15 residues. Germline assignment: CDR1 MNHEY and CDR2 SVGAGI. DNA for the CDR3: TGTGCCAGCAGTTCACTGGGACTAGCGCGTAGGGCCCAGTACTTC. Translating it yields CASSSLGLARRAQYF.

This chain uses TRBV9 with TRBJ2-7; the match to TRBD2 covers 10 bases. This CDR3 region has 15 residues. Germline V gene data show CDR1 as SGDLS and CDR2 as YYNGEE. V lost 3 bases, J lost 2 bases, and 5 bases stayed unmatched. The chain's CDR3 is CASSAVGTSAYEQYF. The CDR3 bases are TGTGCCAGCAGCGCTGTAGGGACTAGCGCCTACGAGCAGTACTTC.

The CDR3 DNA follows: TGCGCCAGCAGTCCGCTGGCAACCAATCAGCCCCAGCATTTT. This codes for CASSPLATNQPQHF. The chain carries TRBV4-1 and TRBJ1-5; D unclear. The CDR3 contains 14 residues. The V and J ends lost 6 bases and 3 bases respectively, with 12 bases between them. From germline, CDR1 is MGHRA and CDR2 YSYEKL.

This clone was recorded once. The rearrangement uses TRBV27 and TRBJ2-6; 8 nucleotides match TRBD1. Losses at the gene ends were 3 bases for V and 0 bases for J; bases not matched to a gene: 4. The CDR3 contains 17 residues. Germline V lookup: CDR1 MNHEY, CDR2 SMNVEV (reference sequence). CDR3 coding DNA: TGTGCCAGCAGTTTTGGGACAGGCATCTCTGGGGCCAACGTCCTGACTTTC. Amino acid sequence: CASSFGTGISGANVLTF.

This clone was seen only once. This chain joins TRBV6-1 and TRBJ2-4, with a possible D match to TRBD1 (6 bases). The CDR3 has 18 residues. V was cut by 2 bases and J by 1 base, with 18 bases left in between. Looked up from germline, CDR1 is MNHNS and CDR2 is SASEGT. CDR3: CASSEQKGSTGAKNIQYF. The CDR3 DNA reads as TGTGCCAGCAGTGAACAAAAGGGATCTACAGGGGCCAAAAACATTCAGTACTTC.

Here the CDR3 DNA reads TGTGCCAGCAGAACTTTTGATGGCAGGGTGAACACTGAAGCTTTCTTT. It yields the protein CASRTFDGRVNTEAFF. The rearrangement joins TRBV2 to TRBJ1-1; perhaps TRBD1 as D (5 bases). Germline CDR1 is SNHLY and CDR2 is FYNNEI. V was cut by 6 bases and J by 0 bases, with 17 bases left in between. CDR3 length: 16 residues. Using reference TRBV2 and TRBJ1-1 for the parts outside the CDR3, the full variable domain is EPEVTQTPSHQVTQMGQEVILRCVPISNHLYFYWYRQILGQKVEFLVSFYNNEISEKSEIFDDQFSVERPDGSNFTLKIRSTKLEDSAMYFCASRTFDGRVNTEAFFGQGTRLTVV.

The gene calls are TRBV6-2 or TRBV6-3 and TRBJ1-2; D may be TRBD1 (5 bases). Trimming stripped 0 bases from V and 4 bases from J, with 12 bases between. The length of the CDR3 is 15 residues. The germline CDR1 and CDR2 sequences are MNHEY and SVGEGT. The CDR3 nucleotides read TGTGCCAGCAGTTACTCGAGGGGCAACCCCTATGGCTACACCTTC. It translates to CASSYSRGNPYGYTF.

CDR3 sequence (DNA): TGTGCCAGCAGCCAGGGCGGGGGGTTCAAGGGGACGCAGTATTTT. Amino acid sequence: CASSQGGGFKGTQYF. The rearrangement links TRBV4-2 to TRBJ2-3; the match to TRBD2 covers 8 bases. There are 15 residues in the CDR3. CDR1 LGHNA and CDR2 YNFKEQ come from the germline V gene. J lost 9 bases, V lost 3 bases, and 11 bases had no gene match.

CDR3 DNA: TGTGCCAGCAGCTTAACCCCGCGGGGAGGAAAGAACGGCAATCAGCCCCAGCATTTT. Translating gives CASSLTPRGGKNGNQPQHF. This chain uses TRBV7-6 with TRBJ1-5; D unresolved. The CDR3 loop spans 19 amino acids. V lost 2 bases, J lost 2 bases, and 22 bases lay in between. Germline CDR1 is SGHVS and CDR2 is FNYEAQ.

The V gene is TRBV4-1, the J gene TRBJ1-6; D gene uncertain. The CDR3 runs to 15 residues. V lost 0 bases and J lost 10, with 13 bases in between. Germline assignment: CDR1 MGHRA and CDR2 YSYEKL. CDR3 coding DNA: TGCGCCAGCAGCCAAGATAAAATCCGAGGATCACCCCTCCACTTT. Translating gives CASSQDKIRGSPLHF.

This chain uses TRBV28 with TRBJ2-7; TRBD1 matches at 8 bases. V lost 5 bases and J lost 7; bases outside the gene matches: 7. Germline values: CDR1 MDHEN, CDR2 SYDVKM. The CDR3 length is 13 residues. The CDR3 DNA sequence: TGTGCCAGCAGTCCTCCGGACAGGGCGGAGCAGTACTTC. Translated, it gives CASSPPDRAEQYF.

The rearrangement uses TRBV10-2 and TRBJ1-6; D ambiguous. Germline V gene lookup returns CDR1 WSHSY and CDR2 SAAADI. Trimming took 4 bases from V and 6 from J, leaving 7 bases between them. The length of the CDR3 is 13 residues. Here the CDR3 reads CASSAGFNSPLHF. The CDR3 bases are TGCGCCAGCAGTGCGGGGTTTAATTCACCCCTCCACTTT.

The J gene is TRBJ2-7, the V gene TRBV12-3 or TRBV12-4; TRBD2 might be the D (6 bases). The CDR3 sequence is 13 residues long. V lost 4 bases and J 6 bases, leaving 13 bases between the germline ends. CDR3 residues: CASSSWDFAEQYF. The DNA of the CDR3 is TGTGCCAGCAGTTCATGGGACTTCGCCGAGCAGTACTTC.

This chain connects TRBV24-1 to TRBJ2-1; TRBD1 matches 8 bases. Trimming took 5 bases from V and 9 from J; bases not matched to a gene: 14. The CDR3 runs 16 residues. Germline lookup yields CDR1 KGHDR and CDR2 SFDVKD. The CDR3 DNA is TGTGCCACCAGTGCCCCGGCCAGGGGGCTTTCGTTTGAGCAGTTCTTC. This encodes CATSAPARGLSFEQFF.

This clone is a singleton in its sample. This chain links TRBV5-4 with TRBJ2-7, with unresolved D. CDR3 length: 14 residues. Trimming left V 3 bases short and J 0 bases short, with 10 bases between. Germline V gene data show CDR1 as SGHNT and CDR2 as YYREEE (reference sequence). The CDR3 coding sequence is TGTGCCAGCAGCTCCCAATTCTTCTCCTACGAGCAGTACTTC. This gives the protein CASSSQFFSYEQYF.

CDR3 DNA: TGTGCCAGCAGCCAAGATATTGGGACAGCTGCTAACTATGGCTACACCTTC. Translation gives CASSQDIGTAANYGYTF. The chain couples TRBV4-2 to TRBJ1-2, with 7 nucleotides matching TRBD1. This CDR3 is built from 17 residues. Germline V lookup: CDR1 LGHNA, CDR2 YNFKEQ. Trimming took 0 bases from V and 0 from J; bases not matched to a gene: 7.

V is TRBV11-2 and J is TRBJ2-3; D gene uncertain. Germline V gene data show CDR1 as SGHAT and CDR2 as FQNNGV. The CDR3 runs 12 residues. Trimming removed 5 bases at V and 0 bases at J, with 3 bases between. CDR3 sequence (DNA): TGTGCCAGCAGCACTAGCACAGATACGCAGTATTTT. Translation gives CASSTSTDTQYF.

In nucleotides, the CDR3 is TGTGCCAGCAGCTTTTGGTCAGGGGGCAACACTGAAGCTTTCTTT. This encodes CASSFWSGGNTEAFF. The chain joins TRBV7-9 to TRBJ1-1; 8 bases align to TRBD1. CDR1 is SEHNR, CDR2 FQNEAQ, per germline (reference sequence). Losses at the gene ends were 3 bases for V and 2 bases for J; bases not matched to a gene: 5. CDR3 length: 15 residues.